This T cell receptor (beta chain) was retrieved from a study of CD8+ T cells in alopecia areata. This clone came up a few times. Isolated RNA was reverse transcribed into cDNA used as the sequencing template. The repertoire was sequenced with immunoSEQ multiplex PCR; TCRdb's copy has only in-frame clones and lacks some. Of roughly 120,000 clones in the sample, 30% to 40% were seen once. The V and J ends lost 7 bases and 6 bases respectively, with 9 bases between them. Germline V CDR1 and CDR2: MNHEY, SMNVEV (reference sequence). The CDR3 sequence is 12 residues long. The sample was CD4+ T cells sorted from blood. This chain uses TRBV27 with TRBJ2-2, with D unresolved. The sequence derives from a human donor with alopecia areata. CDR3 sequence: CASKGTSGELFF. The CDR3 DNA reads TGTGCCAGCAAAGGAACGTCCGGGGAGCTGTTTTTT.